Described below is a single TCR beta chain sequence and its context. This sample is part of a study of blood T cell repertoires in COVID-19. Background on the study: The United States, Italy and Spain supplied acute and convalescent COVID-19 samples. Sample material is recorded as cDNA or gDNA derived from T cells, B-cell-depleted T cells, or PBMCs.

Source study methods: Reference gene primer amplification gave nucleated cell count estimates. Using immunoSEQ multiplex PCR, the repertoire was profiled, and TCRdb retains in-frame clones only, with some absent. V, J and clone size derive from that table, while D and trimming were established from the DNA sequence. The sample consists of fewer than 90,000 clones, 80% of them appearing once. The CDR3 loop spans 17 amino acids. The V gene's germline CDR1 is KGHDR and CDR2 SFDVKD. V lost 4 bases, J lost 4 bases, and 8 bases stayed unmatched. The sample taken for sequencing was peripheral blood. The rearrangement links TRBV24-1 to TRBJ2-3, with TRBD2 matching over 12 bases. This sequence was found in a woman aged 80 or over with acute or convalescent COVID-19. The CDR3 DNA reads as TGTGCCACCAGTGACTCACGACTAGCGGGGGATTCAGATACGCAGTATTTT. It codes for CATSDSRLAGDSDTQYF.